A selection of T cell receptor beta chains follows, all from one sample in a study of Graves' ophthalmopathy and Graves' hyperthyroidism. Via MiXCR, TCRdb re-called the multiplex PCR reads, giving one row per CDR3 protein. The sample consists of 580,000 or so distinct CDR3 sequences, about 35% of them appearing once. Sequenced material: peripheral blood or thyroid tissue (not recorded which). These receptor sequences come from an adult man with Graves' hyperthyroidism. Each CDR3 is given with its conserved first and last residue. Each record gives: clone size, J gene, V gene, D gene, CDR3 DNA, CDR3 protein. A D gene is named only where the DNA matches it firmly. Rows may omit the clone size; those that give it use once, few, many or a size class.

clone size: -; J gene: TRBJ1-1; V gene: TRBV2; D gene: TRBD1; CDR3 DNA: TGTGCCAGCACGGCAGGGGGCTATCAGACCCCTGAAGCTTTCTTT; CDR3 protein: CASTAGGYQTPEAFF
clone size: once; J gene: TRBJ1-2; V gene: TRBV29-1; D gene: -; CDR3 DNA: TGCAGCGTTGTGCAGGGCCACGATGGCTACACCTTC; CDR3 protein: CSVVQGHDGYTF
clone size: many; J gene: TRBJ2-1; V gene: TRBV29-1; D gene: TRBD2; CDR3 DNA: TGCAGCGTGGCGGGGGATCTTGACCGGTACAATGAGCAGTTCTTC; CDR3 protein: CSVAGDLDRYNEQFF
clone size: -; J gene: TRBJ2-3; V gene: TRBV24-1; D gene: TRBD1; CDR3 DNA: TGTGCCACCAGTGATGGAGACAGGGGAAGGTCCGCAGATACGCAGTATTTT; CDR3 protein: CATSDGDRGRSADTQYF
clone size: -; J gene: TRBJ2-7; V gene: TRBV6-5; D gene: -; CDR3 DNA: TGTGCCAGCTACACCATATCAGGGAACTCCTACGAGCAGTACTTC; CDR3 protein: CASYTISGNSYEQYF
clone size: -; J gene: TRBJ2-1; V gene: TRBV11-3; D gene: TRBD2; CDR3 DNA: TGTGCCAGCAGCCCGGGACTAGCGGAAGAGCAGTTCTTC; CDR3 protein: CASSPGLAEEQFF
clone size: -; J gene: TRBJ2-3; V gene: TRBV7-3; D gene: TRBD2; CDR3 DNA: TGTGCCAGCAGCTTTAGCGGGATTAGCACAGATACGCAGTATTTT; CDR3 protein: CASSFSGISTDTQYF
clone size: many; J gene: TRBJ2-7; V gene: TRBV2; D gene: TRBD1; CDR3 DNA: TGTGCCAGCCGCACCGGGACAGGGGACCACGAGCAGTACTTC; CDR3 protein: CASRTGTGDHEQYF
clone size: -; J gene: TRBJ1-5; V gene: TRBV19; D gene: TRBD1; CDR3 DNA: TGTGCCAGTAGTACCCTCGGGACAGATAGCAATCAGCCCCAGCATTTT; CDR3 protein: CASSTLGTDSNQPQHF
clone size: few; J gene: TRBJ1-1; V gene: TRBV19; D gene: -; CDR3 DNA: TGTGCCAGTAAAGCCCCCGGCACTGAAGCTTTCTTT; CDR3 protein: CASKAPGTEAFF
clone size: many; J gene: TRBJ2-7; V gene: TRBV7-9; D gene: -; CDR3 DNA: TGTGCCAGCAGCTTCACGGACAGTTCCTACGAGCAGTACTTC; CDR3 protein: CASSFTDSSYEQYF
clone size: once; J gene: TRBJ1-5; V gene: TRBV2; D gene: -; CDR3 DNA: TGTGCCAGCAGTGAAGGCTGGATAGCGGGGTTCTACGAGCATTTT; CDR3 protein: CASSEGWIAGFYEHF
clone size: -; J gene: TRBJ2-2; V gene: TRBV5-8; D gene: TRBD2; CDR3 DNA: TGTGCCAGCAGCTTTCGACTAGCGGCGAACACCGGGGAGCTGTTTTTT; CDR3 protein: CASSFRLAANTGELFF
clone size: -; J gene: TRBJ1-5; V gene: TRBV20-1; D gene: -; CDR3 DNA: TGCAGTGCCAGATTAGGCGGAGGGAGCAATCAGCCCCAGCATTTT; CDR3 protein: CSARLGGGSNQPQHF
clone size: -; J gene: TRBJ2-5; V gene: TRBV29-1; D gene: -; CDR3 DNA: TGCAGCTTAGGGACACAAGAGACCCAGTACTTC; CDR3 protein: CSLGTQETQYF
clone size: -; J gene: TRBJ1-4; V gene: TRBV4-3; D gene: -; CDR3 DNA: TGCGCCAGCAGCCAAGAAATCGGGCTATTGTTT; CDR3 protein: CASSQEIGLLF
clone size: -; J gene: TRBJ1-1; V gene: TRBV11-2; D gene: -; CDR3 DNA: TGTGCCAGCAGCCGAGGGCTAGGGAGCACAGAAGCTTTCTTT; CDR3 protein: CASSRGLGSTEAFF
clone size: -; J gene: TRBJ2-7; V gene: TRBV7-8; D gene: TRBD1; CDR3 DNA: TGTGCCAGCAGAACAACCGGGACAGGCTCCTACGAGCAGTACTTC; CDR3 protein: CASRTTGTGSYEQYF
clone size: many; J gene: TRBJ1-5; V gene: TRBV15; D gene: -; CDR3 DNA: TGTGCCACCAGCAGAGACTTACAGGGCTTGGTAGGATTTAGCAATCAGCCCCAGCATTTT; CDR3 protein: CATSRDLQGLVGFSNQPQHF
clone size: many; J gene: TRBJ1-4; V gene: TRBV24-1; D gene: -; CDR3 DNA: TGTGCCACCAGTGAAGGTAGTACAACTAATGAAAAACTGTTTTTT; CDR3 protein: CATSEGSTTNEKLFF
clone size: -; J gene: TRBJ2-5; V gene: TRBV20-1; D gene: -; CDR3 DNA: TGCAGTGCGGGGGGCTCGGCCCAGTACTTC; CDR3 protein: CSAGGSAQYF
clone size: many; J gene: TRBJ2-6; V gene: TRBV5-1; D gene: TRBD1; CDR3 DNA: TGCGCCAGCAGCAAAAACGGACAGGTCCGCTCTGGGGCCAACGTCCTGACTTTC; CDR3 protein: CASSKNGQVRSGANVLTF
clone size: -; J gene: TRBJ2-2; V gene: TRBV20-1; D gene: TRBD2; CDR3 DNA: TGCAGTGCTAGGCCAGTTTCTAGCGGGGCCGTTACCGGGGAGCTGTTTTTT; CDR3 protein: CSARPVSSGAVTGELFF
clone size: many; J gene: TRBJ1-1; V gene: TRBV4-1; D gene: -; CDR3 DNA: TGCGCCAGCAGCCTGCTTCAGGGGCTGCCTGAAGCTTTCTTT; CDR3 protein: CASSLLQGLPEAFF
clone size: once; J gene: TRBJ2-5; V gene: TRBV24-1; D gene: TRBD2; CDR3 DNA: TGTGCCACCAGTGACGGACTAGCGGGGGTGCAAGAGACCCAGTACTTC; CDR3 protein: CATSDGLAGVQETQYF
clone size: few; J gene: TRBJ2-2; V gene: TRBV20-1; D gene: -; CDR3 DNA: TGCAGTGCTAGGACGGGTGGGGCCGGGGAGCTGTTTTTT; CDR3 protein: CSARTGGAGELFF
clone size: few; J gene: TRBJ1-3; V gene: TRBV12-3/TRBV12-4; D gene: -; CDR3 DNA: TGTGCCAGCAGGCTGATCTCTGGAAACACCATATATTTT; CDR3 protein: CASRLISGNTIYF
clone size: -; J gene: TRBJ2-3; V gene: TRBV7-2; D gene: TRBD1; CDR3 DNA: TGTGCCAGCAGCTTAGACAGGGGATCGGATACGCAGTATTTT; CDR3 protein: CASSLDRGSDTQYF
clone size: many; J gene: TRBJ2-6; V gene: TRBV7-2; D gene: -; CDR3 DNA: TGTGCCAGCAGCTTAGTCTCGACAGGAGGCCATGGGGCCAACGTCCTGACTTTC; CDR3 protein: CASSLVSTGGHGANVLTF
clone size: -; J gene: TRBJ2-7; V gene: TRBV2; D gene: TRBD2; CDR3 DNA: TGTGCCAGCAGTGTGACTAGCGGGAGAGCCCACGAGCAGTACTTC; CDR3 protein: CASSVTSGRAHEQYF
clone size: -; J gene: TRBJ2-7; V gene: TRBV7-2; D gene: TRBD2; CDR3 DNA: TGTGCCAGCAGAGACCGCGGGAGCTCCTACGAGCAGTACTTC; CDR3 protein: CASRDRGSSYEQYF
clone size: -; J gene: TRBJ2-3; V gene: TRBV19; D gene: -; CDR3 DNA: TGTGCCAGTAAAAGATCGCGACAGAGCACAGATACGCAGTATTTT; CDR3 protein: CASKRSRQSTDTQYF
clone size: many; J gene: TRBJ1-1; V gene: TRBV11-2; D gene: -; CDR3 DNA: TGTGCCAGCAGCTTAGGAGGTCGTGGGGACGATTTCTTT; CDR3 protein: CASSLGGRGDDFF
clone size: many; J gene: TRBJ2-7; V gene: TRBV12-3/TRBV12-4; D gene: TRBD2; CDR3 DNA: TGTGCCAGCAGGACTAGCGGGAGTGGGTACGAGCAGTACTTC; CDR3 protein: CASRTSGSGYEQYF
clone size: many; J gene: TRBJ2-5; V gene: TRBV11-2; D gene: -; CDR3 DNA: TGTGCCAGCTGCTCTGGGGGGCTGGAGACCCAGTACTTC; CDR3 protein: CASCSGGLETQYF
clone size: many; J gene: TRBJ2-7; V gene: TRBV7-9; D gene: TRBD1; CDR3 DNA: TGTGCCAGCAACTTGGGACAGGGCGTCAAAGAGCAGTACTTC; CDR3 protein: CASNLGQGVKEQYF
clone size: -; J gene: TRBJ2-3; V gene: TRBV9; D gene: -; CDR3 DNA: TGTGCCAGCAGTCAGCCCACAGATACGCAGTATTTT; CDR3 protein: CASSQPTDTQYF
clone size: -; J gene: TRBJ1-5; V gene: TRBV11-1; D gene: -; CDR3 DNA: TGTGCCAGCAGCTTAGGCTTCGGCAGACGCAATCAGCCCCAGCATTTT; CDR3 protein: CASSLGFGRRNQPQHF
clone size: -; J gene: TRBJ2-7; V gene: TRBV24-1; D gene: TRBD2; CDR3 DNA: TGTGCCACCAGTGAGGGGACTAGCGGGGGGGCCAGTTATGAGCAGTACTTC; CDR3 protein: CATSEGTSGGASYEQYF
clone size: -; J gene: TRBJ2-7; V gene: TRBV7-8; D gene: -; CDR3 DNA: TGTGCCAGCAGCTTTTCTCGGGGCAGCGAGCAGTACTTC; CDR3 protein: CASSFSRGSEQYF
clone size: many; J gene: TRBJ1-4; V gene: TRBV7-8; D gene: TRBD1; CDR3 DNA: TGTGCCAGCAGCTTACGACAGGGTGGGACTAATGAAAAACTGTTTTTT; CDR3 protein: CASSLRQGGTNEKLFF
clone size: many; J gene: TRBJ1-1; V gene: TRBV19; D gene: -; CDR3 DNA: TGTGCCAGTAGTATTACAGGGATGAACACTGAAGCTTTCTTT; CDR3 protein: CASSITGMNTEAFF
clone size: -; J gene: TRBJ2-6; V gene: TRBV15; D gene: -; CDR3 DNA: TGTGCCACCAGCAGCGCCGTGGGGGCCAACGTCCTGACTTTC; CDR3 protein: CATSSAVGANVLTF
clone size: few; J gene: TRBJ1-6; V gene: TRBV6-1; D gene: -; CDR3 DNA: TGTGCCAGCAGTGAAGCGCTTCTCTACGGCATCACAGGGCTCGGCTCACCCCTCCACTTT; CDR3 protein: CASSEALLYGITGLGSPLHF
clone size: -; J gene: TRBJ1-2; V gene: TRBV7-9; D gene: -; CDR3 DNA: TGTGCCAGCAGCCCGGACGTGGACCTAGCTAACTATGGCTACACCTTC; CDR3 protein: CASSPDVDLANYGYTF
clone size: -; J gene: TRBJ1-1; V gene: TRBV12-3/TRBV12-4; D gene: TRBD1; CDR3 DNA: TGTGCCAGCAGTTTTACAGGGGCGATTGAAGCTTTCTTT; CDR3 protein: CASSFTGAIEAFF